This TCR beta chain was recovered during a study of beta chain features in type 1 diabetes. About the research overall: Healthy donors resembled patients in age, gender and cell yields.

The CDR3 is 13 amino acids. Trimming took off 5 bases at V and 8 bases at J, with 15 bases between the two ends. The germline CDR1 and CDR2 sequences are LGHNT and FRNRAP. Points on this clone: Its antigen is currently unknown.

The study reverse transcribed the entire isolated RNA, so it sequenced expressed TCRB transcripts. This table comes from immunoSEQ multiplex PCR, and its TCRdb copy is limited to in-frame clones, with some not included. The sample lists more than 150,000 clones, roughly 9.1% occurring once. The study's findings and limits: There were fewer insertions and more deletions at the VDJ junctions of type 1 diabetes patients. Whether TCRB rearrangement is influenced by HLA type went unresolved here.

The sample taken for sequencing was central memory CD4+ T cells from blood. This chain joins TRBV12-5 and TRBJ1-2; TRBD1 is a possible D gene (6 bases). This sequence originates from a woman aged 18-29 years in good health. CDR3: CASGETGSEGYTF. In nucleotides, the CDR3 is TGTGCTAGTGGTGAAACAGGGTCGGAAGGCTACACCTTC.